This T cell receptor beta chain was sequenced during a study of cytomegalovirus exposure and HLA in healthy donors. Study outcomes and limitations: Sequencing probably produced one cluster of sequence variants that were highly shared. DRB1 showed the most TCR associations and HLA-C the fewest in a later analysis, as rates varied by HLA locus. Another analysis was done later, and it associated roughly 15,000 TCR beta sequences with HLA alleles at 0.05 false discovery rate. Reports indicated that the classifier achieved high specificity and sensitivity in diagnosing cytomegalovirus status.

About this clone itself: The antigen is undetermined.

The CDR3 loop spans 16 amino acids. The ends lost 0 bases at V and 6 bases at J; junction bases unmatched: 7. CDR1 is LNHNV and CDR2 is YYDKDF in the germline V gene (reference sequence). Primers for the PCR totalled 60 Vbeta and 13 Jbeta. The method was immunoSEQ multiplex PCR; TCRdb's version includes in-frame clones alone and lacks a portion of them. This table has 120,000 to 150,000 clones, about 79% appearing once. The receptor was derived from a male donor in good health and CMV-seronegative. Specimen: PBMCs. V usage is TRBV15 and J usage is TRBJ2-1; 8 bases are a match to TRBD2. The CDR3 region is CATSRDLSGRSNEQFF. As DNA, the CDR3 is TGTGCCACCAGCAGAGATTTAAGCGGGAGAAGCAATGAGCAGTTCTTC.